The 5 T cell receptor beta chains presented below share a single source sample, sequenced in a study of blood T cell repertoires in COVID-19. TCRdb's table, derived via immunoSEQ multiplex PCR, lists solely in-frame clones and lacks some. The sample has 27,000 or so clones, roughly 80% seen once. Sequencing was done on a sample of peripheral blood. The receptors stem from a man between 65 and 85 years old with active COVID-19.

The chain has TRBV9 and TRBJ2-2; TRBD2 aligns across 8 bases. Germline lookup yields CDR1 SGDLS and CDR2 YYNGEE. V lost 3 bases, J lost 6 bases, and 10 bases stayed unmatched. This CDR3 comprises 16 residues. CDR3 loop: CASSAIAGIGAGELFF. CDR3 coding DNA: TGTGCCAGCAGCGCCATAGCGGGGATTGGGGCCGGGGAGCTGTTTTTT.

The V gene is TRBV7-9, the J gene TRBJ2-3; the D gene is possibly TRBD2 (5 bases). Germline V lookup: CDR1 SEHNR, CDR2 FQNEAQ (reference sequence). CDR3 length: 15 residues. V gave up 5 bases and J gave up 0 bases, with 12 bases separating them. CDR3 sequence (DNA): TGTGCCAGCAGCCCCCCCGGGGAGAGCACAGATACGCAGTATTTT. Amino acid sequence: CASSPPGESTDTQYF.

The chain carries TRBV5-1 and TRBJ2-1; 7 bases are a match to TRBD1. Germline V lookup: CDR1 SGHRS, CDR2 YFSETQ. The CDR3 totals 13 residues. Trimming cost V 6 bases and J 4 bases; bases outside gene matches: 4. This CDR3 reads CASTRDSYNEQFF. The CDR3 bases are TGCGCCAGCACCCGGGACAGTTACAATGAGCAGTTCTTC.

The CDR3: CASSQTSGPYNEQFF. CDR3 DNA sequence: TGCGCCAGCAGCCAGACTAGCGGGCCTTACAATGAGCAGTTCTTC. V gene TRBV4-1 combines with J gene TRBJ2-1; 10 positions match TRBD2. The germline CDR1 and CDR2 sequences are MGHRA and YSYEKL. CDR3 size: 15 residues. V was clipped by 3 bases and J by 4 bases; unmatched bases: 3.

The V and J genes are TRBV5-1 and TRBJ1-1, with D possibly being TRBD1 (5 bases). Germline CDR1 reads SGHRS; CDR2 reads YFSETQ. V gave up 4 bases and J gave up 4 bases, with 8 bases separating them. The CDR3 runs 12 residues. The CDR3 loop is CASSPGGTEAFF. Here the CDR3 DNA reads TGCGCCAGCAGCCCGGGGGGCACTGAAGCTTTCTTT.